These 27 T cell receptor beta chains were all obtained from the same sample, sequenced in a study of T-cell memory formation after mild COVID-19. TCRdb ran MiXCR on the 5' RACE reads and lists one entry per CDR3 protein. The sample carries about 110,000 distinct CDR3 sequences, around 12% recorded once. Material: PBMCs or a T cell subset sorted from them (not recorded which). The receptors stem from an adult woman who had mild COVID-19 (a few samples of this study predate the infection). Cell type and time point are not known.

A few counts support this clonotype. The gene calls are TRBV11-2 and TRBJ2-3, with a tentative D call TRBD2 (5 bases). The CDR3 is 14 amino acids. V was pared by 3 bases and J by 2 bases, with 9 bases between. Germline V gives CDR1 SGHAT, CDR2 FQNNGV. This CDR3 is CASSLSLDTDTQYF. The CDR3 DNA sequence: TGTGCCAGCAGCTTGTCACTAGACACAGATACGCAGTATTTT.

This clonotype was found a few times. The V call is TRBV6-6, the J call TRBJ2-1, with no clear D. Looked up from germline, CDR1 is MNHNY and CDR2 is SVGAGI (reference sequence). This CDR3 is built from 15 residues. V was cut by 5 bases and J by 3 bases, with 14 bases left in between. CDR3 residues: CASSPGRPVYNEQFF. The CDR3 coding sequence is TGTGCCAGCAGTCCCGGCAGACCGGTCTACAATGAGCAGTTCTTC.

The chain couples TRBV2 to TRBJ2-3, with 9 bases fitting TRBD1. The CDR3 sequence is 16 residues long. Germline V lookup: CDR1 SNHLY, CDR2 FYNNEI. V lost 9 bases to trimming and J lost 0 bases; unmatched junction nucleotides: 10. CDR3 region: CARDRGEQKSTDTQYF. CDR3 nucleotides: TGTGCCAGAGACAGGGGGGAGCAGAAAAGCACAGATACGCAGTATTTT.

This clonotype was observed a few times. The V call is TRBV7-2, the J call TRBJ2-1; no clear D. From germline, CDR1 is SGHTA and CDR2 FQGNSA. There are 17 residues in the CDR3. V lost 3 bases to trimming and J lost 5 bases, with 20 bases between them. Here the CDR3 reads CASSFLGRGRTDNEQFF. For the CDR3, the DNA is TGTGCCAGCAGCTTCCTGGGTCGCGGTAGGACGGACAATGAGCAGTTCTTC.

This clonotype came up a few times. CDR3 nucleotides: TGTGCCAGCAGTCCTACCCTTAGTAATAATGAGCAGTTCTTC. The encoded protein is CASSPTLSNNEQFF. This chain uses TRBV12-3 or TRBV12-4 with TRBJ2-1; D remains unclear. V was trimmed by 5 bases and J by 7 bases, leaving 15 bases between them. This CDR3 has 14 residues.

This clonotype was detected only a few times. The V gene is TRBV19, the J gene TRBJ2-7; D ambiguous. Germline V lookup: CDR1 LNHDA, CDR2 SQIVND (reference sequence). V was clipped by 6 bases and J by 3 bases, with 18 bases between them. CDR3 length: 15 amino acids. This chain's CDR3 is CASSIGHFNFYEQYF. CDR3 in DNA: TGTGCCAGTAGCATCGGTCACTTTAACTTCTACGAGCAGTACTTC.

This clonotype was seen more than once but under ten times. This sequence joins TRBV9 and TRBJ2-3, with 7 bases identical to TRBD1. Germline V gives CDR1 SGDLS, CDR2 YYNGEE. This CDR3 spans 16 amino acids. The V and J ends lost 4 bases and 0 bases, in that order; junction bases with no gene match: 8. This CDR3 reads CASSPSGTASTDTQYF. Here the CDR3 DNA reads TGTGCCAGCAGCCCCTCGGGGACAGCCAGCACAGATACGCAGTATTTT.

The V gene is TRBV3-1, the J gene TRBJ2-3; the D gene is possibly TRBD1 (5 bases). Trimming shortened V by 1 base and J by 2 bases, and 10 bases separated the two germline ends. CDR1 and CDR2 (germline): LGHDT, YNNKEL (reference sequence). This CDR3 has 15 amino acids. In DNA, the CDR3 is TGTGCCAGCAGCCAAGGTTGGGGCCCCACAGATACGCAGTATTTT. This encodes CASSQGWGPTDTQYF.

This clonotype has a handful of counts. The genes are TRBV10-3 and TRBJ2-1; TRBD1 matches 9 bases. V trimming: 5 bases; J trimming: 7 bases; junction bases outside the gene matches: 15. The CDR3 consists of 17 residues. Germline V gene data show CDR1 as ENHRY and CDR2 as SYGVKD. The CDR3 here is CAISYNSGTGNGNEQFF. The CDR3 DNA reads as TGTGCCATCAGTTATAATTCCGGGACAGGGAACGGGAATGAGCAGTTCTTC.

This clonotype was counted between two and nine times. The rearrangement links TRBV20-1 to TRBJ1-1, with D perhaps TRBD1 (6 bases). The CDR3 is 20 residues long. Germline CDR1 reads DFQATT; CDR2 reads SNEGSKA (reference sequence). V lost 0 bases and J 0 bases, leaving 26 bases between the germline ends. The CDR3 sequence is CSARDRAGVRVWAMNTEAFF. CDR3 DNA sequence: TGCAGTGCTAGAGATCGGGCAGGGGTTCGGGTTTGGGCGATGAACACTGAAGCTTTCTTT.

This clonotype was seen ten or more times. The junction departs from germline at one end; a sequencing error may be responsible. This chain links TRBV5-1 with TRBJ1-1; D is undetermined. The germline V gene has CDR1 SGHRS and CDR2 YFSETQ. The CDR3 spans 14 residues. The CDR3 DNA sequence: TGTGCCAGCAGCTTAGGGCAGTCGAACACTGAAGCTTTCTTT. This encodes CASSLGQSNTEAFF.

The V call is TRBV6-2 or TRBV6-3, the J call TRBJ2-7; the D call may be TRBD1 or TRBD2 (5 bases each). CDR1 is MNHEY, CDR2 SVGEGT, per germline. V dropped 8 bases and J dropped 7 bases, with 18 bases sitting between them. This CDR3 region has 13 residues. CDR3 sequence reads: CASARGVVVEQYF. The CDR3 DNA follows: TGTGCCAGCGCGAGGGGCGTAGTAGTGGAGCAGTACTTC.

V and J are TRBV12-3 or TRBV12-4 and TRBJ1-2, with 7 bases fitting TRBD1. V trimming: 2 bases; J trimming: 8 bases; junction bases outside the gene matches: 5. The CDR3 length is 13 residues. The CDR3 nucleotides are TGTGCCAGCAGTTTAAACAGGGGCTACGGCTACACCTTC. This codes for CASSLNRGYGYTF.

J is TRBJ2-7 and V is TRBV7-9, with D perhaps TRBD1 or TRBD2 (5 bases each). Germline V CDR1 and CDR2: SEHNR, FQNEAQ (reference sequence). The ends were cut back, 5 bases at V and 2 bases at J, with 16 bases in the middle. The CDR3 is 15 residues long. The CDR3 loop reads CASSPSGTVTYEQYF. The CDR3, as DNA: TGTGCCAGCAGCCCGTCTGGGACGGTGACCTACGAGCAGTACTTC.

As DNA, the CDR3 is TGCAGTGCTAGGACCGGGAGCCTTTACAATGAGCAGTTCTTC. This sequence encodes CSARTGSLYNEQFF. V gene TRBV20-1 combines with J gene TRBJ2-1, with a possible D match to TRBD2 (6 bases). CDR1 and CDR2 (germline): DFQATT, SNEGSKA (reference sequence). V was trimmed by 3 bases and J by 4 bases, leaving 13 bases between them. CDR3 length: 14 residues.

The V and J genes are TRBV7-8 and TRBJ2-7; no firm D call. The CDR3 has 14 amino acids. Germline V gene lookup returns CDR1 SGHVS and CDR2 FQNEAQ. Trimming stripped 1 base from V and 4 bases from J, with 11 bases between. The CDR3 DNA follows: TGTGCCAGCAGCTTAGGATACGGACCATACGAGCAGTACTTC. This sequence encodes CASSLGYGPYEQYF.

The rearrangement uses TRBV15 and TRBJ2-1; 7 bases map to TRBD2. Germline V CDR1 and CDR2: LNHNV, YYDKDF (reference sequence). CDR3 length: 17 amino acids. V lost 3 bases and J lost 7; bases outside the gene matches: 15. Written as DNA, the CDR3 is TGTGCCACCAGCAGTGAATTCGGTGGCGGGAGTAAAAATGAGCAGTTCTTC. Its translation: CATSSEFGGGSKNEQFF.

This clonotype was detected only once. V usage is TRBV28 and J usage is TRBJ2-7; TRBD1 aligns across 9 bases. Germline values: CDR1 MDHEN, CDR2 SYDVKM. V trimming: 10 bases; J trimming: 0 bases; junction bases outside the gene matches: 10. This CDR3 is built from 15 residues. The CDR3 DNA reads as TGTGCCATTGACACCGGGACAGGGTACTCCTACGAGCAGTACTTC. Amino acid sequence: CAIDTGTGYSYEQYF.

This clonotype has just a few counts. The chain joins TRBV5-1 to TRBJ1-1; D is unresolved. The CDR3 extends over 15 amino acids. From germline, CDR1 is SGHRS and CDR2 YFSETQ. Trimming stripped 1 base from V and 0 bases from J, with 10 bases between. Written as DNA, the CDR3 is TGCGCCAGCAGCTTGACCCGGAACATGAACACTGAAGCTTTCTTT. Translated, it gives CASSLTRNMNTEAFF.

This clonotype was seen just once. The chain uses TRBV2 and TRBJ2-3, with TRBD1 as a possible D gene (5 bases). Trimming left V 8 bases short and J 1 base short, with 19 bases between. The CDR3 has 16 residues. Germline lookup yields CDR1 SNHLY and CDR2 FYNNEI. The CDR3 reads CASSTKGNQGTDTQYF. As DNA, the CDR3 is TGTGCCAGCTCTACCAAGGGGAACCAGGGCACAGATACGCAGTATTTT. Supplemented by reference TRBV2 and TRBJ2-3, the full variable domain reads EPEVTQTPSHQVTQMGQEVILRCVPISNHLYFYWYRQILGQKVEFLVSFYNNEISEKSEIFDDQFSVERPDGSNFTLKIRSTKLEDSAMYFCASSTKGNQGTDTQYFGPGTRLTVL.

This clonotype was detected only a few times. CDR3 loop: CASKLNTEAFF. The CDR3 DNA sequence: TGTGCCAGCAAGCTAAACACTGAAGCTTTCTTT. The V gene is TRBV6-5, the J gene TRBJ1-1; D unclear. This CDR3 is 11 amino acids long. CDR1 and CDR2 (germline): MNHEY, SVGAGI. Trimming took off 7 bases at V and 2 bases at J, with 5 bases between the two ends.

The chain employs TRBV7-9 and TRBJ1-1; D is perhaps TRBD1 (5 bases). V lost 1 base and J lost 4, with 10 bases in between. This CDR3 region has 14 residues. Germline CDR1 reads SEHNR; CDR2 reads FQNEAQ (reference sequence). DNA of the CDR3: TGTGCCAGCAGCTTAGGGGGGACCGGCACTGAAGCTTTCTTT. It specifies CASSLGGTGTEAFF.

This clonotype came up once. CDR3 residues: CASSLGLAGGYEQYF. CDR3 nucleotides: TGTGCCAGCAGCTTGGGACTAGCGGGAGGTTACGAGCAGTACTTC. The V and J genes are TRBV5-8 and TRBJ2-7, with 13 bases fitting TRBD2. The trim removed 0 bases at V and 4 bases at J, leaving 1 base unmatched. The CDR3 covers 15 residues. The V gene's germline CDR1 is SGHTS and CDR2 YDEGEE.

The chain has TRBV5-1 and TRBJ2-3; weak D call: TRBD1 (6 bases). Germline loops: CDR1 SGHRS, CDR2 YFSETQ. Trimming removed 3 bases at V and 0 bases at J, with 11 bases between. The CDR3 loop spans 15 amino acids. The CDR3 DNA is TGCGCCAGCAGCTCGGACAGCGTTAGCACAGATACGCAGTATTTT. This sequence encodes CASSSDSVSTDTQYF. Supplemented by reference TRBV5-1 and TRBJ2-3, the full variable domain reads KAGVTQTPRYLIKTRGQQVTLSCSPISGHRSVSWYQQTPGQGLQFLFEYFSETQRNKGNFPGRFSGRQFSNSRSEMNVSTLELGDSALYLCASSSDSVSTDTQYFGPGTRLTVL.

The chain uses TRBV7-8 and TRBJ2-7, with 12 bases fitting TRBD2. CDR1 SGHVS and CDR2 FQNEAQ come from the germline V gene. The CDR3 consists of 15 residues. The V gene end was trimmed by 5 bases and the J gene end by 6 bases; junction bases not matched to a gene: 8. The CDR3 nucleotides read TGTGCCAGCAGCCGACTAGCGGGGGATTTCCTCGAGCAGTACTTC. Protein: CASSRLAGDFLEQYF.

This rearrangement joins TRBV4-1 to TRBJ2-4; D tentatively reads TRBD1 or TRBD2 (5 bases each). The CDR3 spans 15 residues. Germline V gene data show CDR1 as MGHRA and CDR2 as YSYEKL. V lost 6 bases to trimming and J lost 2 bases, with 14 bases between them. The CDR3 sequence: CASSNPLGPKNIQYF. The CDR3 DNA sequence: TGCGCCAGCAGTAACCCGTTGGGACCCAAAAACATTCAGTACTTC.

The sample holds a few counts of this clonotype. The chain has TRBV10-3 and TRBJ1-1; the D gene is possibly TRBD1 (5 bases). The CDR3 extends over 12 amino acids. V was pared by 6 bases and J by 3 bases, with 8 bases between. Per germline, CDR1 ENHRY and CDR2 SYGVKD. CDR3 loop: CAISGGDTEAFF. The CDR3 DNA follows: TGTGCCATCAGCGGGGGTGACACTGAAGCTTTCTTT.